One TCR beta chain is described in this entry. Its antigen has not been determined. Within one base of it there is no much larger clone, and no base qualities were kept. This sample was taken from a study of shared clonotypes between healthy human individuals (dated by TCRdb to 2018 to 2020). In the study overall: A couple of women and three men aged 18 to 49 years were included in the cohort. For each donor, CD4 naive and CD4 memory were each run on three plates, CD8 naive on two plates, and CD8 memory on one plate. To estimate repertoire size and how much clonotype sharing occurs between individuals, the study deeply sequenced the blood TCR repertoires of roughly 5 healthy adults. Each donor's leukapheresis produced roughly between roughly 0.85 and 9.5 billion PBMCs. To increase sequencing depth and limit assay-specific biases, different laboratories used diverse techniques to prepare libraries and sequence TCR repertoires.

Using the deep immunoSEQ assay, TCR CDR3 regions were amplified from genomic DNA by multiplex PCR. Extracted genomic DNA from each cell subset was spread evenly across all wells of several immunoSEQ 96-well plates, with each plate serving as a replicate. Each replicate PCR for sorted subsets received roughly 0.2 ug genomic DNA, equal to tens of thousands of T cell genomes. The purified libraries were quantified using a Qubit 3.0 fluorometer, sized with a Bioanalyzer 2100, and then quantified again using the KAPA Library Quantification kit. A separate single-read 150-cycle Illumina NextSeq 550 flow cell was used to sequence each immunoSEQ 96-well plate. The authors' pipeline ran thus. Because the immunoSEQ output held only junctional sequences and lacked quality scores, the filtering could not match the filtering applied to full-length reads. To assign V/J genes and CDR3, sequences were annotated using PyIR, a Python wrapper for IgBLAST v1.9, with IMGT germline references. Reads with weak V/J assignments (E-value above 1e-6), missing CDR3, stop codons, out-of-frame junctions, or ambiguous translated residues were removed. V3J clonotypes were defined as sequences sharing the same inferred V gene, J gene, and CDR3 amino acid sequence. The percentage overlap between two repertoires was calculated by dividing the number of shared unique clonotypes by the size of the smaller repertoire. RTK rarefaction, the Chao1 estimator, and Recon v2.1 estimates of unobserved clonotypes were used to assess repertoire richness. Generation probabilities for all TCRbeta clonotypes obtained by the gDNA method from several donors were computed using OLGA. Imported from immuneACCESS, the table was reduced by TCRdb to in-frame sequences with V and J called. These copies leave out some clones; in studies compared against another copy, an unresolved V gene accounts for under half, and the cause of the remainder is not known. The V and J calls and clone size are taken from that table; D and trimming were inferred from the DNA. This sample holds hundreds of thousands of clones; about 90% were observed only once. The ten largest clones represent nearly 25% of the sample.

Beyond this particular receptor, the publication reports: Naive subsets generally had larger estimated clonotype richness than memory subsets. Based on pairwise subsampling, the degree of clonotype sharing among donors was expected to be affected by sequencing depth. Because the study included a small number of donors, the genetic and exposure-history diversity represented was limited. Compared with non-shared clonotypes, the clonotypes found in all four sorted-subset donors had higher generation probabilities. Sampling was restricted to blood, and TCR repertoires in tissue are likely to differ from TCR repertoires in blood. Sharing across a few donors was observed for 4.5% to 6.5% of naive CD4, around 3.5% of naive CD8, 2.3% of memory CD4, and over 0.3% of memory CD8 clonotypes. Even with the large sequencing depth, rarefaction of the sorted-subset datasets indicated that sequencing was incomplete.

Trimmed from V: 5 bases; trimmed from J: 4 bases; junction bases lacking a gene match: 7. The CDR3 covers 14 residues, taking in both the cysteine and the phenylalanine. Only CDR3 DNA remains: 42 bases, in frame from the first base. From the germline V gene, CDR1 is ENHRY and CDR2 is SYGVKD. CD8 naive samples consisted of CD45RO-negative cells that were positively selected for CCR7, yielding a CD45RA+CCR7+ population without TemRA cells. Donors were healthy HIV-negative adults with no recently reported acute infections or vaccinations. Every donor was a Caucasian adult living in Nashville, Tennessee, USA. Blood was collected by leukapheresis, and PBMCs were isolated by Ficoll-Histopaque density gradient centrifugation and then cryopreserved in liquid nitrogen vapor phase. Analytical flow cytometry was used to check the purity and quantity of each magnetically sorted T cell population. Each sorted fraction had its genomic DNA isolated and then quantified by UV absorbance on a Nanodrop 2000c.

The V and J genes are TRBV10-3 and TRBJ2-7; 8 of the junction bases match TRBD1. This TCR was recovered from a man between 25 and 39 years old in good health. The sample taken for sequencing was naive CD8+ T cells sorted from blood. According to the study, the label for this sample's cell subset or site signals: CD45RA+CCR7+. The CDR3 protein: CAISNAGGAYEQYF. The sequenced DNA: TGTGCCATCAGTAACGCAGGGGGCGCGTACGAGCAGTACTTC.